This T cell receptor beta chain was recovered during a study of molecular identifiers for immune sequencing clone quantification. The germline V gene has CDR1 GTSNPN and CDR2 SVGIG (reference sequence). The ends were cut back, 0 bases at V and 15 bases at J, with 18 bases in the middle. The CDR3 sequence is 14 residues long. Each CDR3 protein gets one entry after TCRdb re-called the PCR reads with MiXCR. The sample contains about half a million distinct CDR3 sequences, about a quarter of which appear only once. The sample holds many counts of this clonotype. The receptor's source is a human donor in good health. Some libraries in this study had Jurkat cell RNA spiked in. The chain joins TRBV30 to TRBJ1-6; D is undetermined. Specimen: naive CD8+ T cells from blood, with Jurkat cell RNA spiked in. Subset given: FACS-sorted CD8+CD4-CCR7+CD45RA+ naive T cells. The CDR3 DNA reads as TGTGCCTGGAGTGTAATAGAACTCCCGGCCAACCTCCACTTT. It specifies CAWSVIELPANLHF.